This passage covers 22 T cell receptor beta chains from one sample sequenced in a study of blood T cell repertoires in COVID-19. Repertoires were generated with immunoSEQ multiplex PCR, while TCRdb's copy carries only in-frame clones and drops some. The sample has 90,000 to 110,000 clones, 70% to 90% seen once. Specimen: peripheral blood. These receptors all come from a woman aged 55-70 years with acute or convalescent COVID-19.

A word on this clone: It is unclear where the CDR3 begins or ends on the DNA, so no DNA is shown, and the CDR3 is as TCRdb lists it. The chain uses TRBV27 and TRBJ1-2; the DNA was not compared with TRBD1, the D call given in the table. The CDR3 spans 15 residues, counting both ends. Germline loops: CDR1 MNHEY, CDR2 SMNVEV (reference sequence). The chain's CDR3 is CASSSSTERNYGYTF.

The chain has TRBV6-5 and TRBJ2-5; possibly TRBD1 for D (6 bases). Germline values: CDR1 MNHEY, CDR2 SVGAGI. V was trimmed by 4 bases and J by 4 bases, leaving 13 bases between them. CDR3 size: 14 residues. CDR3 DNA sequence: TGTGCCAGCAGTTTGTCAGGGGCGGTAGAGACCCAGTACTTC. Amino acid sequence: CASSLSGAVETQYF.

The V call is TRBV6-6, the J call TRBJ1-4; 8 bases line up with TRBD1. V was pared by 5 bases and J by 7 bases, with 9 bases of the junction left unmatched. Looked up from germline, CDR1 is MNHNY and CDR2 is SVGAGI (reference sequence). The CDR3 runs to 15 residues. DNA of the CDR3: TGTGCCAGCAGTCCGTCGGACAGGGTGGGTGAAAAACTGTTTTTT. Its protein product is CASSPSDRVGEKLFF.

This chain uses TRBV9 with TRBJ1-1; tentatively, D is TRBD1 (6 bases). V was shortened by 0 bases and J by 6 bases, with 6 bases between the two germline ends. The CDR3 loop spans 12 amino acids. CDR1 is SGDLS and CDR2 is YYNGEE in the germline V gene. The CDR3, as DNA: TGTGCCAGCAGCGTAGGGACAGCTGAAGCTTTCTTT. Its translation is CASSVGTAEAFF.

The chain is built from TRBV28 and TRBJ1-2; D not certain. There are 12 residues in the CDR3. Germline assignment: CDR1 MDHEN and CDR2 SYDVKM. The V and J ends lost 5 bases and 11 bases respectively, with 15 bases between them. The CDR3 spells CASSVQNREYTF. The CDR3 region has the DNA TGTGCCAGCAGTGTACAGAACCGGGAGTACACCTTC.

The CDR3 loop is CASSVEVGANEKLFF. Here the CDR3 DNA reads TGTGCCAGCAGCGTAGAGGTGGGCGCTAATGAAAAACTGTTTTTT. The chain joins TRBV9 to TRBJ1-4; D unresolved. CDR1 is SGDLS, CDR2 YYNGEE, per germline. Trimming pared 0 bases from V and 3 bases from J, leaving 9 bases between. The CDR3 covers 15 residues.

The chain has TRBV7-9 and TRBJ1-6; D ambiguous. This CDR3 comprises 16 residues. The germline gives CDR1 SEHNR, CDR2 FQNEAQ (reference sequence). V was pared by 0 bases and J by 7 bases, with 13 bases between. CDR3 region: CASSLARAVRNSPLHF. CDR3 bases: TGTGCCAGCAGCTTAGCGCGAGCGGTCAGGAATTCACCCCTCCACTTT.

This chain links TRBV5-1 with TRBJ2-7, with D perhaps matching TRBD1 (6 bases). The CDR3 totals 14 residues. V shed 4 bases and J shed 7 bases, with 18 bases lying between them. CDR1 is SGHRS and CDR2 is YFSETQ in the germline V gene. The CDR3 sequence: CASSLAGTTREQYF. Here the CDR3 DNA reads TGCGCCAGCAGCCTCGCCGGGACAACAAGGGAGCAGTACTTC.

The chain employs TRBV5-1 and TRBJ2-1; no firm D call. Per germline, CDR1 SGHRS and CDR2 YFSETQ. There are 15 residues in the CDR3. V shed 0 bases and J shed 7 bases, with 14 bases lying between them. CDR3: CASSLGPLVKNEQFF. CDR3 nucleotide sequence: TGCGCCAGCAGCTTGGGGCCCCTTGTAAAAAATGAGCAGTTCTTC.

This clone has only a few counts. V usage is TRBV19 and J usage is TRBJ2-7, with D perhaps TRBD2 (5 bases). The CDR3 totals 15 residues. Germline V gives CDR1 LNHDA, CDR2 SQIVND (reference sequence). V was cut by 5 bases and J by 3 bases, with 17 bases left in between. DNA of the CDR3: TGTGCCAGTAGTCCCGGACGGAGGTGGAGCTACGAGCAGTACTTC. Its protein product is CASSPGRRWSYEQYF. The variable domain in full, with the rest retrieved from reference TRBV19 and TRBJ2-7, is DGGITQSPKYLFRKEGQNVTLSCEQNLNHDAMYWYRQDPGQGLRLIYYSQIVNDFQKGDIAEGYSVSREKKESFPLTVTSAQKNPTAFYLCASSPGRRWSYEQYFGPGTRLTVT.

This clone has a handful of counts. The J gene is TRBJ2-5, the V gene TRBV7-2, with D perhaps matching TRBD2 (5 bases). From germline, CDR1 is SGHTA and CDR2 FQGNSA. The CDR3 length is 15 residues. Trimming cost V 0 bases and J 5 bases, with 13 bases left between them. DNA for the CDR3: TGTGCCAGCAGCTTAGCGCAAAGCGGTCACGAGACCCAGTACTTC. Amino acid sequence: CASSLAQSGHETQYF. The full variable domain, completed using reference TRBV7-2 and TRBJ2-5, is GAGVSQSPSNKVTEKGKDVELRCDPISGHTALYWYRQSLGQGLEFLIYFQGNSAPDKSGLPSDRFSAERTGGSVSTLTIQRTQQEDSAVYLCASSLAQSGHETQYFGPGTRLLVL.

The chain carries TRBV19 and TRBJ1-1; a weak D match, TRBD1 (5 bases). The CDR3 totals 17 residues. The V end lost 7 bases, the J end lost 3 bases, and 24 bases lay between the germline ends. In germline, CDR1 is LNHDA, CDR2 SQIVND (reference sequence). In nucleotides, the CDR3 is TGTGCCAGTAAGGGCAGGAGGGGAATAGAGAGAGACACTGAAGCTTTCTTT. It encodes CASKGRRGIERDTEAFF.

The rearrangement joins TRBV2 to TRBJ2-1; perhaps TRBD1 as D (6 bases). The ends were cut back, 6 bases at V and 9 bases at J, with 15 bases in the middle. Germline CDR1 and CDR2: SNHLY and FYNNEI. This CDR3 spans 13 amino acids. The CDR3 DNA reads TGTGCCAGCAGATTGCCCCCAGGGGCTGAGCAGTTCTTC. Translation gives CASRLPPGAEQFF.

CDR3 DNA sequence: TGTGCCAGCACACGGACAGTGGCTTCCTACGAGCAGTACTTC. Translated: CASTRTVASYEQYF. V is TRBV6-5 and J is TRBJ2-7; D may be TRBD1 (6 bases). Germline V gene lookup returns CDR1 MNHEY and CDR2 SVGAGI. The CDR3 spans 14 residues. Trimming left V 7 bases short and J 1 base short, with 14 bases between.

J is TRBJ1-4 and V is TRBV6-1, with 7 bases fitting TRBD1. This CDR3 contains 15 residues. The ends lost 3 bases at V and 3 bases at J; junction bases unmatched: 4. CDR1 is MNHNS, CDR2 SASEGT, per germline. For the CDR3, the DNA is TGTGCCAGCAGTGACAGGGGACAGTCTAATGAAAAACTGTTTTTT. It is translated as CASSDRGQSNEKLFF.

This clone is a singleton in its sample. J is TRBJ1-1 and V is TRBV5-1; 10 bases are a match to TRBD1. Germline V gives CDR1 SGHRS, CDR2 YFSETQ. Unmatched junction bases numbered 4, after V lost 4 bases and J lost 4 bases. The length of the CDR3 is 14 residues. In DNA, the CDR3 is TGCGCCAGCAGCCAGGGACAGGGGACCACTGAAGCTTTCTTT. Protein product: CASSQGQGTTEAFF. The full variable domain, rest sourced from reference TRBV5-1 and TRBJ1-1, is KAGVTQTPRYLIKTRGQQVTLSCSPISGHRSVSWYQQTPGQGLQFLFEYFSETQRNKGNFPGRFSGRQFSNSRSEMNVSTLELGDSALYLCASSQGQGTTEAFFGQGTRLTVV.

The V call is TRBV18, the J call TRBJ2-1; 12 positions agree with TRBD2. With 3 bases clipped from V and 5 bases from J, the junction kept 5 bases outside the gene matches. The CDR3 extends over 16 amino acids. The germline V gene has CDR1 KGHSH and CDR2 LQKENI. The CDR3 bases are TGTGCCAGCTCACCCCCAGGACTAGCGGGGAACAATGAGCAGTTCTTC. Translation: CASSPPGLAGNNEQFF.

The gene calls are TRBV27 and TRBJ1-2, with no clear D. Germline CDR1 and CDR2: MNHEY and SMNVEV (reference sequence). Trimming left V 3 bases short and J 0 bases short, with 8 bases between. The CDR3 consists of 14 residues. The CDR3 protein is CASSFAGANYGYTF. CDR3 sequence (DNA): TGTGCCAGCAGTTTCGCCGGTGCTAACTATGGCTACACCTTC.

J is TRBJ2-6 and V is TRBV7-2; 8 positions agree with TRBD1. Trimming at V came to 3 bases and at J to 2 bases, leaving 6 bases not matched to a gene. CDR3 length equals 17 residues. Per the germline V gene, CDR1 is SGHTA and CDR2 is FQGNSA. CDR3 nucleotide sequence: TGTGCCAGCAGCTTGGACAGGGTGTCTGCTGGGGCCAACGTCCTGACTTTC. The encoded protein is CASSLDRVSAGANVLTF.

For this clone: Other DNA sequences in the sample encode the same CDR3. J is TRBJ1-1 and V is TRBV28; D might be TRBD1 (6 bases). Germline V gene data show CDR1 as MDHEN and CDR2 as SYDVKM. V was cut by 2 bases and J by 1 base, with 8 bases left in between. The CDR3 contains 14 residues. CDR3 DNA sequence: TGTGCCAGCAGTTTACAGGGGTCGAACACTGAAGCTTTCTTT. Its protein is CASSLQGSNTEAFF.

The J gene is TRBJ1-2, the V gene TRBV9; no clear D gene. CDR3 size: 13 residues. CDR1 and CDR2 from the germline V gene are SGDLS and YYNGEE. V lost 0 bases to trimming and J lost 2 bases, with 5 bases between them. As DNA, the CDR3 is TGTGCCAGCAGCGTAGACAGCAACTATGGCTACACCTTC. Translated, it gives CASSVDSNYGYTF.

This chain links TRBV28 with TRBJ1-3; D is undetermined. This CDR3 region has 15 residues. The V end was cut by 3 bases, the J end by 4 bases, with 13 bases between. Germline V gives CDR1 MDHEN, CDR2 SYDVKM. The CDR3: CASSLAAEGGNTIYF. CDR3 in DNA: TGTGCCAGCAGTTTGGCAGCGGAGGGCGGAAACACCATATATTTT.